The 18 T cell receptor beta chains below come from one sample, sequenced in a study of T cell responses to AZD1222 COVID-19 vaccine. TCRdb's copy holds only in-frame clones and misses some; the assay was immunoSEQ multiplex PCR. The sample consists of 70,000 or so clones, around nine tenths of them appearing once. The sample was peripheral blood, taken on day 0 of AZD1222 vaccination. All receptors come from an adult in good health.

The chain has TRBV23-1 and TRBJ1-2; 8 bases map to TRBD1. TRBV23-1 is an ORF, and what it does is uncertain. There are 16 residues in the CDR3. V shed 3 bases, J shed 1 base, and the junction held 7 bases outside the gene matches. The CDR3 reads CASSQVGQGDNYGYTF. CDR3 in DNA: TGCGCCAGCAGTCAGGTCGGACAGGGAGATAACTATGGCTACACCTTC.

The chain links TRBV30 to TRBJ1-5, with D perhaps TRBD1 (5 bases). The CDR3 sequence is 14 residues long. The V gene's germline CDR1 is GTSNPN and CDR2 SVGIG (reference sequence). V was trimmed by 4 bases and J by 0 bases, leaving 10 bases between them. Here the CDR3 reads CAWTRGNSNQPQHF. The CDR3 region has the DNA TGTGCCTGGACTCGGGGGAATAGCAATCAGCCCCAGCATTTT.

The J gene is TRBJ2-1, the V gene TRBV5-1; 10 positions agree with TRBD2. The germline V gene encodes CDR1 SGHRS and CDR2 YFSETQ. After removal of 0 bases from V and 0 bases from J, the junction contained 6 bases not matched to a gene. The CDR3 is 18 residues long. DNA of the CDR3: TGCGCCAGCAGCTTGGCGGTAGCGGGGGGCGGCTCCTACAATGAGCAGTTCTTC. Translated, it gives CASSLAVAGGGSYNEQFF. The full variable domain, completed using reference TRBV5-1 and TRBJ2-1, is KAGVTQTPRYLIKTRGQQVTLSCSPISGHRSVSWYQQTPGQGLQFLFEYFSETQRNKGNFPGRFSGRQFSNSRSEMNVSTLELGDSALYLCASSLAVAGGGSYNEQFFGPGTRLTVL.

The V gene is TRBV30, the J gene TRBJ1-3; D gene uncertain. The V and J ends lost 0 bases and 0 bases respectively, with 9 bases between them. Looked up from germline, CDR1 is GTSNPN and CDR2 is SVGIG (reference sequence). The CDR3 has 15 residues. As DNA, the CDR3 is TGTGCCTGGAGTGTACGAGGCCTCTCTGGAAACACCATATATTTT. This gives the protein CAWSVRGLSGNTIYF.

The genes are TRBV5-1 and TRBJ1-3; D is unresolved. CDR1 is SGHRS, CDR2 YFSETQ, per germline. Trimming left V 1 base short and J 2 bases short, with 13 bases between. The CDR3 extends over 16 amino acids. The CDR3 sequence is CASSLLGGIPGNTIYF. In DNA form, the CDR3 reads TGCGCCAGCAGCTTGTTAGGCGGGATCCCTGGAAACACCATATATTTT.

CDR3 in DNA: TGCAGTGCAGTGGGGAATGAGCAGTTCTTC. This gives the protein CSAVGNEQFF. This chain joins TRBV20-1 and TRBJ2-1; D is uncertain. Germline V gives CDR1 DFQATT, CDR2 SNEGSKA (reference sequence). The CDR3 has 10 residues. Trimming pared 6 bases from V and 7 bases from J, leaving 7 bases between.

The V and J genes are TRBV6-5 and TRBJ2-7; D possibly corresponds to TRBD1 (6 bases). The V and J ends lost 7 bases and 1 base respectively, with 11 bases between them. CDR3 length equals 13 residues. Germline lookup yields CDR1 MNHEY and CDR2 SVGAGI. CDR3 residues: CASTTGQSYEQYF. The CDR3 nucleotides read TGTGCCAGCACCACAGGACAGTCCTACGAGCAGTACTTC.

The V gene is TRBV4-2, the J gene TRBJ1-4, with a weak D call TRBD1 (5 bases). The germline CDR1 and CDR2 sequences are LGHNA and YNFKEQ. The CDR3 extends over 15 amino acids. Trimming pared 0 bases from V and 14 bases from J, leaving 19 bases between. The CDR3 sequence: CASSQDEPGPQGLFF. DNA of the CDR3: TGTGCCAGCAGCCAAGATGAGCCGGGACCCCAAGGGCTGTTTTTT.

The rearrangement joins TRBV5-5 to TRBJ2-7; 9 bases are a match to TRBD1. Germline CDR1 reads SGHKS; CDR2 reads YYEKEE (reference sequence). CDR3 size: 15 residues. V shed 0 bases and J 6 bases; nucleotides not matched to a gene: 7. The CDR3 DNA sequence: TGTGCCAGCAGCTTGGGGGACAGGGTTCTTGGCGAGCAGTACTTC. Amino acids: CASSLGDRVLGEQYF.

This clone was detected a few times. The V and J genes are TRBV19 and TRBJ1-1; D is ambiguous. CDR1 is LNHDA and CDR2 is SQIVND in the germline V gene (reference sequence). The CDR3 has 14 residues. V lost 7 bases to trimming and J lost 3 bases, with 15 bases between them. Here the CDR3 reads CASTIPGIDTEAFF. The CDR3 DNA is TGTGCCAGTACTATCCCAGGCATCGACACTGAAGCTTTCTTT. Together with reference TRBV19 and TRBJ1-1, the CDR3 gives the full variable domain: DGGITQSPKYLFRKEGQNVTLSCEQNLNHDAMYWYRQDPGQGLRLIYYSQIVNDFQKGDIAEGYSVSREKKESFPLTVTSAQKNPTAFYLCASTIPGIDTEAFFGQGTRLTVV.

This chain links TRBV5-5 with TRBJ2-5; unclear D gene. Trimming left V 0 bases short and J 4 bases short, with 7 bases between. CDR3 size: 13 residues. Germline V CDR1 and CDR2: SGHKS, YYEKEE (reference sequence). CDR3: CASSLVRPETQYF. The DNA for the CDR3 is TGTGCCAGCAGCTTGGTCCGTCCAGAGACCCAGTACTTC.

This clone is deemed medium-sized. The CDR3 DNA reads TGTGCCAGCAGTTTAGAACCATTAATAGGGACAGACTATAATTCACCCCTCCACTTT. Translation gives CASSLEPLIGTDYNSPLHF. The chain recombines TRBV28 with TRBJ1-6; 7 bases fit TRBD1. The J segment lost 3 bases and the V segment lost 2 bases, leaving 13 bases of the junction unmatched. Germline V gene lookup returns CDR1 MDHEN and CDR2 SYDVKM. CDR3 size: 19 residues.

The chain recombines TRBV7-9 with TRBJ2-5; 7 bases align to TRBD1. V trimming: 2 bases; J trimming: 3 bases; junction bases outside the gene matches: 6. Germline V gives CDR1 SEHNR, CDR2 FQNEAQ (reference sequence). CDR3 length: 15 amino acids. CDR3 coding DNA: TGTGCCAGCAGCTTAAGGCCCACAGGGGAAGAGACCCAGTACTTC. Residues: CASSLRPTGEETQYF.

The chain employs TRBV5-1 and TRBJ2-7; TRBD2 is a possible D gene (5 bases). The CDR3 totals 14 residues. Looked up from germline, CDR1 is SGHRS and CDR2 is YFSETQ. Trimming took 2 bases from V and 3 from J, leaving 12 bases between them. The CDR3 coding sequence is TGCGCCAGCAGCTTTGAACGGGGAGACTACGAGCAGTACTTC. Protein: CASSFERGDYEQYF.

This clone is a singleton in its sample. CDR3 DNA sequence: TGTGCCAGCAGCGTAGACACAGTCCGTGAGACCCAGTACTTC. The encoded protein is CASSVDTVRETQYF. V is TRBV9 and J is TRBJ2-5; D call uncertain. Deletions cut 0 bases from V and 5 bases from J, with 11 bases between. From germline, CDR1 is SGDLS and CDR2 YYNGEE. The CDR3 length is 14 residues.

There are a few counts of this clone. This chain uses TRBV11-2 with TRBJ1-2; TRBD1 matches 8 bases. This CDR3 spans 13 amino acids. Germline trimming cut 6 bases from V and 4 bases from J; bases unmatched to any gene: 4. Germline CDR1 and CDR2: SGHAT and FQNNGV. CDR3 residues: CASSEGQAYGYTF. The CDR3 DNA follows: TGTGCCAGCAGTGAGGGACAGGCCTATGGCTACACCTTC. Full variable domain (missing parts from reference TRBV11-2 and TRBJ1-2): EAGVAQSPRYKIIEKRQSVAFWCNPISGHATLYWYQQILGQGPKLLIQFQNNGVVDDSQLPKDRFSAERLKGVDSTLKIQPAKLEDSAVYLCASSEGQAYGYTFGSGTRLTVV.

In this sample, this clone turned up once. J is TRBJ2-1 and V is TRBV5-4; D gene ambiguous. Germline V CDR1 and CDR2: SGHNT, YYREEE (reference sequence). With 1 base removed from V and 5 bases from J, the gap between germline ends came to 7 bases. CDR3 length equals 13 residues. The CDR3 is CASSLSSNNEQFF. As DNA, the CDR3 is TGTGCCAGCAGCTTGAGCTCGAACAATGAGCAGTTCTTC.

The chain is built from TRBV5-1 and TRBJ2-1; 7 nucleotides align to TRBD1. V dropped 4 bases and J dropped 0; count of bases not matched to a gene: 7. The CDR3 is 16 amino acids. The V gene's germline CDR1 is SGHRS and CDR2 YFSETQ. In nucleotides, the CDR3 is TGCGCCAGCAGCCTAGACAGGGCCAGCTCCTACAATGAGCAGTTCTTC. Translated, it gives CASSLDRASSYNEQFF.